Listed below are T cell receptor beta chains from one sample, sequenced in a study of the immune and genomic landscape of osteosarcoma. Assay: immunoSEQ multiplex PCR; the TCRdb copy retains only in-frame clones and omits some. This table holds over a thousand clones, roughly 74% found once. Sequencing input: tumor tissue from a local recurrence in the skull. These receptors originate from a man between 18 and 29 years old with osteosarcoma. Both conserved end residues are part of each CDR3. A D gene is named only where the DNA matches it firmly. Some rows mark clone size as missing; the rest say once, few, many or name a class of expanded clone.

>TRBV2|TRBJ1-2|-|-
CASNPAVNYGYTF
TGTGCCAGCAACCCTGCAGTTAACTATGGCTACACCTTC
>TRBV6-1|TRBJ1-5|few|-
CASSEAKEGRIGNQPQHF
TGTGCCAGCAGTGAAGCCAAGGAGGGTAGGATTGGGAATCAGCCCCAGCATTTT
>TRBV10-1|TRBJ2-7|few|TRBD1
CASSESGQGDEQYF
TGCGCCAGCAGTGAGTCAGGACAGGGGGACGAGCAGTACTTC
>TRBV10-3|TRBJ2-6|once|-
CAISDGEAGANVLTF
TGTGCCATCAGTGATGGGGAGGCGGGGGCCAACGTCCTGACTTTC
>TRBV6-4|TRBJ2-2|-|-
CASSDTNTGELFF
TGTGCCAGCAGTGACACGAACACCGGGGAGCTGTTTTTT
>TRBV6-4|TRBJ2-2|-|-
CASSDSPGAHTGELFF
TGTGCCAGCAGTGACTCGCCAGGGGCCCACACCGGGGAGCTGTTTTTT
>TRBV7-3|TRBJ2-7|-|TRBD1
CATKTGQEAYEQYF
TGTGCCACCAAAACGGGACAGGAGGCCTACGAGCAGTACTTC
>TRBV2|TRBJ1-6|few|-
CASSYGGNSPLHF
TGTGCCAGCAGTTACGGGGGGAATTCACCCCTCCACTTT
>TRBV5-5|TRBJ2-2|-|-
CASSPLVRNTGELFF
TGTGCCAGCAGCCCGCTCGTTAGGAACACCGGGGAGCTGTTTTTT
>TRBV15|TRBJ2-1|few|TRBD2
CATSRDKTGGKNEQFF
TGTGCCACCAGCAGAGATAAAACGGGGGGGAAGAATGAGCAGTTCTTC
>TRBV13|TRBJ1-2|-|TRBD1
CASSLRGGTGTGRGYTF
TGTGCCAGCAGCCTGCGGGGGGGGACAGGGACAGGACGGGGCTACACCTTC
>TRBV4-1|TRBJ2-2|-|-
CASSQVFPLTNTGELFF
TGCGCCAGCAGCCAAGTATTCCCGCTAACGAACACCGGGGAGCTGTTTTTT
>TRBV10-2|TRBJ1-5|-|-
CASSESGGHIGNQPQHF
TGCGCCAGCAGTGAGTCGGGGGGACACATAGGGAATCAGCCCCAGCATTTT
>TRBV25-1|TRBJ2-3|-|-
CASSPTFGTQYF
TGTGCCAGCAGTCCCACCTTTGGCACGCAGTATTTT
>TRBV2|TRBJ2-2|-|TRBD1
CASRAGQGLNTGELFF
TGTGCCAGCAGGGCGGGACAGGGACTGAACACCGGGGAGCTGTTTTTT
>TRBV9|TRBJ1-1|-|TRBD1
CASSAHGDRATEAFF
TGTGCCAGCAGCGCCCACGGGGACAGGGCCACTGAAGCTTTCTTT
>TRBV19|TRBJ2-7|-|TRBD1
CASSATGGAYEQYF
TGTGCCAGTAGTGCCACAGGGGGCGCCTACGAGCAGTACTTC
>TRBV30|TRBJ1-3|-|-
CAWSRGARGNTIYF
TGTGCCTGGTCTCGGGGGGCACGAGGAAACACCATATATTTT
>TRBV28|TRBJ2-5|-|-
CASRSGGRETQYF
TGTGCCAGCAGATCGGGTGGGAGAGAGACCCAGTACTTC
>TRBV5-1|TRBJ2-3|-|-
CASSLEPLAHHTDTQYF
TGCGCCAGCAGCTTGGAGCCTCTAGCGCACCACACAGATACGCAGTATTTT
>TRBV7-2|TRBJ2-2|-|-
CASSLVPNTGELFF
TGTGCCAGCAGCTTAGTCCCAAACACCGGGGAGCTGTTTTTT
>TRBV6-5|TRBJ1-5|-|-
CASREQSHQPQHF
TGTGCCAGCAGGGAACAGTCCCATCAGCCCCAGCATTTT
>TRBV11-3|TRBJ1-1|-|-
CASSLVGGTEAFF
TGTGCCAGCAGCTTAGTGGGCGGCACTGAAGCTTTCTTT
>TRBV4-1|TRBJ2-3|-|-
CASSQDFGGARDTQYF
TGCGCCAGCAGCCAAGATTTTGGGGGGGCCCGAGATACGCAGTATTTT
>TRBV7-9|TRBJ2-5|-|TRBD1
CASSLLGVGTGGGETQYF
TGTGCCAGCAGCTTACTCGGTGTCGGGACAGGGGGCGGAGAGACCCAGTACTTC
>TRBV11-2|TRBJ1-3|-|TRBD1
CASSFSRGRAGNTIYF
TGTGCCAGCAGCTTTTCCAGGGGGCGTGCAGGAAACACCATATATTTT
>TRBV5-6|TRBJ1-2|-|-
CASSLSGEDYGYTF
TGTGCCAGCAGCTTGAGTGGGGAGGACTATGGCTACACCTTC
>TRBV13|TRBJ2-1|-|-
CASSFHGLRNEQFF
TGTGCCAGCAGCTTCCACGGGCTGCGGAATGAGCAGTTCTTC
>TRBV6-1|TRBJ2-1|-|-
CASSEKRAGPYNEQFF
TGTGCCAGCAGTGAAAAGAGGGCGGGCCCCTACAATGAGCAGTTCTTC
>TRBV6-4|TRBJ2-1|-|TRBD2
CASSDSGTSGDDEQFF
TGTGCCAGCAGTGACTCCGGGACTAGCGGGGACGATGAGCAGTTCTTC
>TRBV6-1|TRBJ2-6|-|-
CASSEKASGANVLTF
TGTGCCAGCAGTGAAAAAGCCTCTGGGGCCAACGTCCTGACTTTC
>TRBV7-3|TRBJ2-3|-|-
CASSLGEPTDTQYF
TGTGCCAGCAGCTTGGGTGAACCCACAGATACGCAGTATTTT
>TRBV5-5|TRBJ2-7|-|TRBD1
CASSSARQGTYEQYF
TGTGCCAGCAGCAGCGCTCGACAGGGGACCTACGAGCAGTACTTC